This TCR beta chain came from a study of T cells after yellow fever vaccination. Trimming took 6 bases from V and 6 from J; bases not matched to a gene: 10. Germline V CDR1 and CDR2: SNHLY, FYNNEI. This CDR3 spans 16 amino acids. TCRdb re-called the 5' RACE reads with MiXCR, one entry per CDR3 protein. The sample consists of more than 3,500 distinct CDR3 sequences, around 7.8% of them appearing once. This clonotype was found many times. This clonotype was obtained from a young man who received the YFV17D yellow fever vaccine. This specimen consisted of PBMCs, either bulk or a sorted T-cell subset (CD4+, CD8+, memory, or dextramer-sorted; not recorded which), obtained roughly 47 days after the first yellow fever vaccination. The chain links TRBV2 to TRBJ1-6; 8 nucleotides align to TRBD1. The CDR3, as DNA: TGTGCCAGCAGGTCCGGACAGGGCTATCTTAATTCACCCCTCCACTTT. As protein: CASRSGQGYLNSPLHF.